This T cell receptor (beta chain) was captured by sequencing in a study of OX40 agonist ivuxolimab in advanced cancers. CDR1 MGHRA and CDR2 YSYEKL come from the germline V gene. The V end lost 0 bases, the J end lost 0 bases, and 7 bases lay between the germline ends. This CDR3 comprises 15 residues. The protocol was immunoSEQ multiplex PCR, while the TCRdb copy is restricted to in-frame clones and leaves out a portion. The sample yields around 29,000 clones, 81% seen once. V usage is TRBV4-1 and J usage is TRBJ2-3; TRBD2 might be the D (6 bases). The clonotype comes from an adult with an advanced solid tumor such as melanoma, head and neck, liver or kidney cancer. This sample comprised CD4+ or CD8+ T cells sorted from blood, obtained in a trial of the OX40 agonist ivuxolimab. The DNA of the CDR3 is TGCGCCAGCAGCCAAGATGGACTAAGCACAGATACGCAGTATTTT. It yields the protein CASSQDGLSTDTQYF.